This section outlines one T cell receptor (beta chain) sequence together with its context. This specimen comes from a study of cytotoxic CD8 clonotypes in ibrutinib-treated CLL. Looked up from germline, CDR1 is MNHEY and CDR2 is SMNVEV (reference sequence). This CDR3 is 13 amino acids long. V was pared by 2 bases and J by 2 bases, with 5 bases between. Clones were read by immunoSEQ multiplex PCR, and TCRdb kept only the in-frame ones, dropping some. The sample lists 200,000 to 250,000 clones; more than 70% were seen once. The rearrangement uses TRBV27 and TRBJ2-3; D gene ambiguous. The sequencing here drew on PBMCs, taken after 12 months of ibrutinib treatment. This clonotype was sampled from a human donor with chronic lymphocytic leukemia. DNA for the CDR3: TGTGCCAGCAGTTTAGCGTACACAGATACGCAGTATTTT. It specifies CASSLAYTDTQYF.